Shown below are 12 T cell receptor beta chains from a single sample sequenced in a study of blood T cells in healthy people across ages. Alongside a J-beta primer mix, a sample-barcoded 5' primer served in a second PCR lasting roughly 6 to 12 cycles. TCRdb redid the calling of the 5' RACE reads with MiXCR, one entry per CDR3 protein. The sample comprises hundreds of thousands of distinct CDR3 sequences, roughly 43% of which are singletons, and around 32% rests with the top ten. Sequenced sample: blood. All receptors come from a man older than 75 in good health.

The gene calls are TRBV6-1 and TRBJ2-3; D might be TRBD2 (6 bases). Trimming pared 8 bases from V and 3 bases from J, leaving 18 bases between. The germline CDR1 and CDR2 sequences are MNHNS and SASEGT. This CDR3 spans 15 amino acids. The CDR3 is CASGLSSAGTDTQYF. CDR3 sequence (DNA): TGTGCCAGCGGTCTATCTAGCGCAGGGACAGATACGCAGTATTTT.

The rearrangement joins TRBV19 to TRBJ1-1; D is perhaps TRBD1 (5 bases). The V gene's germline CDR1 is LNHDA and CDR2 SQIVND (reference sequence). This CDR3 comprises 15 residues. Deletions cut 3 bases from V and 5 bases from J, with 16 bases between. The CDR3 DNA sequence: TGTGCCAGTAGTATGCGTTCGGGGAAGGGGACTGAAGCTTTCTTT. This sequence encodes CASSMRSGKGTEAFF.

This chain joins TRBV3-1 and TRBJ1-4; 7 positions match TRBD1. Germline CDR1 LGHDT, CDR2 YNNKEL (reference sequence). The CDR3 length is 14 residues. The ends lost 0 bases at V and 11 bases at J; junction bases unmatched: 6. CDR3 nucleotides: TGTGCCAGCAGCCAAGATGCCCTACAGGGGAAACTGTTTTTT. As protein: CASSQDALQGKLFF. Based on the CDR3 plus reference TRBV3-1 and TRBJ1-4, the full variable domain is DTAVSQTPKYLVTQMGNDKSIKCEQNLGHDTMYWYKQDSKKFLKIMFSYNNKELIINETVPNRFSPKSPDKAHLNLHINSLELGDSAVYFCASSQDALQGKLFFGSGTQLSVL.

This clonotype came up many times. The chain combines TRBV4-2 with TRBJ2-1, with a possible D match to TRBD2 (6 bases). The CDR3 is 12 amino acids. V lost 4 bases and J lost 12, with 13 bases in between. Looked up from germline, CDR1 is LGHNA and CDR2 is YNFKEQ. CDR3 DNA sequence: TGTGCCAGCAGCCCACCCCTGGGAGGGCAGTTCTTC. This sequence encodes CASSPPLGGQFF.

V usage is TRBV3-1 and J usage is TRBJ1-4; unclear D gene. V lost 4 bases and J 11 bases, leaving 20 bases between the germline ends. The CDR3 covers 15 residues. The germline V gene has CDR1 LGHDT and CDR2 YNNKEL (reference sequence). The CDR3 DNA is TGTGCCAGCAGCCGTTCCGGACTAGACGAGGAGAAACTGTTTTTT. The encoded protein is CASSRSGLDEEKLFF.

This clonotype was seen ten or more times. The J gene is TRBJ2-1, the V gene TRBV2; 14 bases are a match to TRBD2. The V gene end was trimmed by 7 bases and the J gene end by 7 bases; junction bases not matched to a gene: 9. CDR1 SNHLY and CDR2 FYNNEI come from the germline V gene. The CDR3 contains 16 residues. This CDR3 is CASKGLAGAGLNEQFF. CDR3 in DNA: TGTGCCAGCAAGGGACTAGCGGGAGCGGGTTTGAATGAGCAGTTCTTC. The whole variable domain, remainder taken from reference TRBV2 and TRBJ2-1, is EPEVTQTPSHQVTQMGQEVILRCVPISNHLYFYWYRQILGQKVEFLVSFYNNEISEKSEIFDDQFSVERPDGSNFTLKIRSTKLEDSAMYFCASKGLAGAGLNEQFFGPGTRLTVL.

This clonotype was observed a few times. The chain recombines TRBV29-1 with TRBJ2-6, with TRBD1 matching over 7 bases. CDR1 and CDR2 from the germline V gene are SQVTM and ANQGSEA. CDR3 length: 14 residues. Germline trimming cut 7 bases from V and 2 bases from J; bases unmatched to any gene: 5. The CDR3: CSAADRAGANVLTF. The CDR3 DNA follows: TGCAGCGCCGCCGACAGGGCTGGGGCCAACGTCCTGACTTTC.

The chain carries TRBV15 and TRBJ2-7, with D hard to call. Germline lookup yields CDR1 LNHNV and CDR2 YYDKDF (reference sequence). V lost 0 bases to trimming and J lost 0 bases, with 9 bases between them. CDR3 length equals 15 residues. The CDR3 region is CATSRDSSSSYEQYF. The CDR3, as DNA: TGTGCCACCAGCAGAGATTCGTCTAGCTCCTACGAGCAGTACTTC. The full variable domain, rest sourced from reference TRBV15 and TRBJ2-7, is DAMVIQNPRYQVTQFGKPVTLSCSQTLNHNVMYWYQQKSSQAPKLLFHYYDKDFNNEADTPDNFQSRRPNTSFCFLDIRSPGLGDTAMYLCATSRDSSSSYEQYFGPGTRLTVT.

The rearrangement joins TRBV6-2 or TRBV6-3 to TRBJ2-4; tentative D call: TRBD1 (5 bases). Germline values: CDR1 MNHEY, CDR2 SVGEGT. CDR3 length: 15 amino acids. The V end lost 6 bases, the J end lost 0 bases, and 12 bases lay between the germline ends. The CDR3 loop is CASRFRVSAKNIQYF. The CDR3, as DNA: TGTGCCAGCAGGTTCAGGGTTTCAGCCAAAAACATTCAGTACTTC.

This clonotype has at least ten counts. The chain employs TRBV29-1 and TRBJ2-7, with unresolved D. The CDR3 covers 13 residues. Germline V gene sequence: CDR1 SQVTM, CDR2 ANQGSEA. Trimming removed 3 bases at V and 3 bases at J, with 12 bases between. This chain's CDR3 is CSVELGGYYEQYF. CDR3 DNA: TGCAGCGTTGAGTTGGGCGGCTACTACGAGCAGTACTTC.

V and J are TRBV7-9 and TRBJ1-2; 7 nucleotides agree with TRBD1. CDR1 and CDR2 (germline): SEHNR, FQNEAQ (reference sequence). V lost 3 bases and J lost 4; bases outside the gene matches: 5. This CDR3 contains 14 residues. CDR3 sequence: CASSLGQTAYGYTF. In DNA, the CDR3 is TGTGCCAGCAGCTTGGGACAGACAGCCTATGGCTACACCTTC.

This clonotype was seen at least ten times. The V and J genes are TRBV7-2 and TRBJ2-3, with TRBD2 matching over 16 bases. The germline V gene encodes CDR1 SGHTA and CDR2 FQGNSA. This CDR3 has 20 residues. The ends lost 5 bases at V and 6 bases at J; junction bases unmatched: 17. In nucleotides, the CDR3 is TGTGCCAGCAGCAAGAGAAGGGGGGGACTAGCGGGAGGGCCCTCGGATACGCAGTATTTT. Protein sequence: CASSKRRGGLAGGPSDTQYF.